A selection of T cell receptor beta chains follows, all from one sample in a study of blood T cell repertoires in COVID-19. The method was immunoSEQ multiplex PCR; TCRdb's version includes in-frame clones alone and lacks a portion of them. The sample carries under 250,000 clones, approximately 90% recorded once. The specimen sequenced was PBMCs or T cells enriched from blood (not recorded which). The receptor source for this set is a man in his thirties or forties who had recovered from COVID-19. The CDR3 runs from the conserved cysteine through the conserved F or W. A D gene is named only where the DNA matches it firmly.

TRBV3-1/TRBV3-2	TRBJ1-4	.	CASSQGGDGEKLFF	TGTGCCAGCAGCCAAGGGGGGGACGGTGAAAAACTGTTTTTT
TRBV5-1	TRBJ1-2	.	CASSSGTTTPSAGYTF	TGCGCCAGCAGCTCCGGGACTACAACCCCGTCGGCGGGCTACACCTTC
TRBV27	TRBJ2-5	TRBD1	CASSLRFLTGQVVQETQYF	TGTGCCAGCAGCCTTAGGTTTCTCACTGGACAGGTTGTCCAAGAGACCCAGTACTTC
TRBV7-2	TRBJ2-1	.	CASSLDSYNEQFF	TGTGCCAGCAGCTTAGACAGTTACAATGAGCAGTTCTTC
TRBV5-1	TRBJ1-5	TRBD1	CASSPGVGQGGQPQHF	TGCGCCAGCAGCCCCGGAGTGGGACAGGGAGGTCAGCCCCAGCATTTT
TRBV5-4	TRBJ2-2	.	CASSFNRGSNTGELFF	TGTGCCAGCAGCTTTAACCGAGGGAGTAACACCGGGGAGCTGTTTTTT
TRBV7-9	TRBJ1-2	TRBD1	CASSARMTGLGYTF	TGTGCCAGCAGCGCCCGAATGACAGGGTTAGGCTACACCTTC
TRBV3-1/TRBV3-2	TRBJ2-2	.	CASSQDREGSYSNTGELFF	TGTGCCAGCAGCCAAGACAGGGAAGGTTCCTATTCGAACACCGGGGAGCTGTTTTTT
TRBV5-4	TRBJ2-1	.	CASSPPNGYNEQFF	TGTGCCAGCAGCCCCCCCAACGGCTACAATGAGCAGTTCTTC
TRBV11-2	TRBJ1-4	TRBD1	CASSRPGQGAVEKLFF	TGTGCCAGCAGCCGGCCGGGGCAGGGGGCCGTGGAAAAACTGTTTTTT
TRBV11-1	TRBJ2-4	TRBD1	CASSLGQGRGQYF	TGTGCCAGCAGTCTCGGACAGGGGAGGGGTCAGTACTTC
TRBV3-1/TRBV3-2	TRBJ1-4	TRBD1	CASSSGTVNEKLFF	TGTGCCAGCAGCTCCGGGACAGTTAATGAAAAACTGTTTTTT
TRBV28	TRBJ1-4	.	CASSLTMNRNEKLFF	TGTGCCAGCAGTCTGACTATGAATCGTAATGAAAAACTGTTTTTT
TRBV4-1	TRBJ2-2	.	CASSQEGGGLDTGELFF	TGCGCCAGCAGCCAAGAGGGAGGAGGCTTGGACACCGGGGAGCTGTTTTTT
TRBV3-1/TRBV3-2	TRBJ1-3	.	CASSQTPAGTDTIYF	TGTGCCAGCAGCCAAACTCCGGCAGGAACAGACACCATATATTTT
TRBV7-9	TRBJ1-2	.	CASSWGEEVTIGYTF	TGTGCCAGCAGCTGGGGGGAGGAGGTAACTATTGGCTACACCTTC
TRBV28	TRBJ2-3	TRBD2	CASSRPLAGKGDTQYF	TGTGCCAGCAGCCGTCCTCTAGCGGGAAAAGGAGATACGCAGTATTTT
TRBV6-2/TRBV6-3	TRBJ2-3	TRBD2	CASSYGTSGGPDTQYF	TGTGCCAGCAGTTACGGGACTAGCGGGGGTCCAGATACGCAGTATTTT
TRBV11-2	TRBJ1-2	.	CASSPFREGRRGYTF	TGTGCCAGCAGCCCCTTCAGAGAGGGCAGGCGGGGCTACACCTTC